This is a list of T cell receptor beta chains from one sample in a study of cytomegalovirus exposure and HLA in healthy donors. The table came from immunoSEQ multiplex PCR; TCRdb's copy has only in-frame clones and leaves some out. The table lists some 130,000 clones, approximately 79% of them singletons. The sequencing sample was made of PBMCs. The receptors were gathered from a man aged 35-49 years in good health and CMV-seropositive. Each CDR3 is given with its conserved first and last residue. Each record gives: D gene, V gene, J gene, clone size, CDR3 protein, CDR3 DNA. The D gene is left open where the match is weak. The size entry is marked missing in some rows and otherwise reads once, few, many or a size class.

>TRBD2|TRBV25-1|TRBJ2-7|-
CASSEWEREVSYEQYF
TGTGCCAGCAGTGAATGGGAGCGGGAGGTCTCCTACGAGCAGTACTTC
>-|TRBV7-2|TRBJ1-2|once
CASSLALAGGLYGYTF
TGTGCCAGCAGCTTAGCCCTAGCGGGAGGCCTTTATGGCTACACCTTC
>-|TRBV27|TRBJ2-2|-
CASSLRGRNTGELFF
TGTGCCAGCAGTTTACGGGGTCGGAACACCGGGGAGCTGTTTTTT
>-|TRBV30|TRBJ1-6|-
CAWSTGGSAPLHF
TGTGCCTGGAGTACGGGGGGCTCGGCACCCCTCCACTTT
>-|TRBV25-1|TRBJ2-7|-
CASSETGNREKDF
TGTGCCAGCAGTGAAACCGGAAACAGGGAGAAGGACTTC
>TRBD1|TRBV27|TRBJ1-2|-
CASRGERGREDYGYTF
TGTGCCAGCAGGGGAGAAAGGGGGCGCGAAGACTATGGCTACACCTTC
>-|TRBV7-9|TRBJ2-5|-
CASSPQGGKKTQYF
TGTGCCAGCAGTCCCCAGGGAGGCAAAAAGACCCAGTACTTC
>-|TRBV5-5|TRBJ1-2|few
CASSPEERVEGYTF
TGTGCCAGCAGCCCGGAAGAGAGGGTGGAGGGCTACACCTTC
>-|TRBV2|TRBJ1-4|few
CASSEGTVSEKLFF
TGTGCCAGCAGTGAAGGGACAGTAAGTGAAAAACTGTTTTTT
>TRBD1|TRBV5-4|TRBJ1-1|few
CASSQDRANTEAFF
TGTGCCAGCAGCCAGGACAGGGCGAACACTGAAGCTTTCTTT
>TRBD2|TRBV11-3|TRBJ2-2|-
CASSLREYSGELFF
TGTGCCAGCAGCTTGCGGGAGTACAGCGGGGAGCTGTTTTTT
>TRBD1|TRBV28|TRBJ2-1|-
CASSRDRPGYNEQFF
TGTGCCAGCAGCCGGGACAGGCCGGGTTACAATGAGCAGTTCTTC
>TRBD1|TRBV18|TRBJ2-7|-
CASSLRTGDGSYEQYF
TGTGCCAGCTCACTACGGACAGGGGACGGCTCCTACGAGCAGTACTTC
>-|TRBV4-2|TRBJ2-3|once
CASSQEPNSGWDTQYF
TGTGCCAGCAGCCAAGAACCAAATTCGGGGTGGGATACGCAGTATTTT
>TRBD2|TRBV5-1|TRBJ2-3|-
CASSLLASGQDTQYF
TGCGCCAGCAGCTTGTTGGCTAGCGGGCAAGATACGCAGTATTTT
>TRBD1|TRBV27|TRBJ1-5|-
CASRPRGQGAYSNQPQHF
TGTGCCAGCAGGCCCAGAGGACAGGGGGCTTATAGCAATCAGCCCCAGCATTTT
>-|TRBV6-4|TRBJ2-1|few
CASSVVGEGNEQFF
TGTGCCAGCAGTGTCGTCGGAGAGGGCAATGAGCAGTTCTTC
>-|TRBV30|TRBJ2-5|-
CAWSVRYQETQYF
TGTGCCTGGAGTGTACGGTACCAAGAGACCCAGTACTTC
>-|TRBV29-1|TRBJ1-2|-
CSVPGGGGPHYGYTF
TGCAGCGTTCCGGGGGGAGGGGGGCCCCACTATGGCTACACCTTC
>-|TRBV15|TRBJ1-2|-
CATSRGRDINYGYTF
TGTGCCACCAGCAGAGGAAGAGACATAAACTATGGCTACACCTTC
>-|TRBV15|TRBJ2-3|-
CATSVPGTGTDTQYF
TGTGCCACCAGTGTTCCCGGGACTGGCACAGATACGCAGTATTTT
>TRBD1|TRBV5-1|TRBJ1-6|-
CASSLLPTGEVSPLHF
TGCGCCAGCAGCTTATTACCGACAGGGGAGGTTTCACCCCTCCACTTT
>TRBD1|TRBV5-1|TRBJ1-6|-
CASSLDIFTGGNSPLHF
TGCGCCAGCAGCTTGGATATTTTTACAGGGGGAAATTCACCCCTCCACTTT
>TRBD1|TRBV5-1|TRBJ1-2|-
CASSEPGQGLYGYTF
TGCGCCAGCAGCGAACCGGGACAGGGGCTATATGGCTACACCTTC
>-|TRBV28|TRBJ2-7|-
CASSFPTGPSYEQYF
TGTGCCAGCAGTTTCCCTACAGGGCCTTCCTACGAGCAGTACTTC
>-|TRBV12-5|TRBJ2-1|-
CASGFGYNEQFF
TGTGCTAGTGGTTTCGGCTACAATGAGCAGTTCTTC
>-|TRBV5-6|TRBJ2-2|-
CASSLKATNTGELFF
TGTGCCAGCAGCTTGAAAGCGACGAACACCGGGGAGCTGTTTTTT
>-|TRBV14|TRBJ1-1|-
CASSQGTAYAEAFF
TGTGCCAGCAGCCAAGGGACAGCCTACGCTGAAGCTTTCTTT
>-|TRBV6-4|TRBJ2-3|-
CASSDDRWADTQYF
TGTGCCAGCAGTGATGATAGGTGGGCGGATACGCAGTATTTT
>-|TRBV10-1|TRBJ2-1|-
CASSELGTGSYNEQFF
TGCGCCAGCAGTGAGCTTGGGACTGGCTCCTACAATGAGCAGTTCTTC
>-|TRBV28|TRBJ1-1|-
CASNSPQGNTEAFF
TGTGCCAGCAACTCTCCCCAGGGAAACACTGAAGCTTTCTTT
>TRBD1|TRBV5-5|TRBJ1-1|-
CASSSAMNDRGRDTEAFF
TGTGCCAGCAGCTCCGCCATGAATGACAGGGGGCGGGACACTGAAGCTTTCTTT
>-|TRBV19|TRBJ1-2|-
CASSLFINYGYTF
TGTGCCAGTAGTCTTTTTATTAACTATGGCTACACCTTC
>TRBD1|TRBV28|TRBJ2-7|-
CASRDRDLEQYF
TGTGCCAGCCGGGACAGGGATCTCGAGCAGTACTTC
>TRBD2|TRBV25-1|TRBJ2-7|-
CASFSGSSHEQYF
TGTGCCAGTTTTAGCGGGAGCTCCCACGAGCAGTACTTC
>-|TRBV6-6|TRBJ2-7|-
CASSYGPMGEQYF
TGTGCCAGCAGTTACGGGCCGATGGGCGAGCAGTACTTC
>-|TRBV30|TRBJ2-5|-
CAWSGRGQETQYF
TGTGCCTGGAGTGGCAGGGGTCAAGAGACCCAGTACTTC
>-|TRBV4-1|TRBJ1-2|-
CASSQEDGAGSNYGYTF
TGCGCCAGCAGCCAAGAGGATGGGGCAGGGTCTAACTATGGCTACACCTTC
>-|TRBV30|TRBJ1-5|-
CAWSVFGEQPQHF
TGTGCCTGGAGTGTATTCGGGGAGCAGCCCCAGCATTTT
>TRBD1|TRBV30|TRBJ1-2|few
CAWSGTGLNYGYTF
TGTGCCTGGAGTGGGACAGGACTTAACTATGGCTACACCTTC
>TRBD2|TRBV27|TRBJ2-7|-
CASSPGTSGTYEQYF
TGTGCCAGCAGTCCCGGGACTAGCGGGACCTACGAGCAGTACTTC
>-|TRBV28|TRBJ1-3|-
CASSLLGGSGNTIYF
TGTGCCAGCAGTTTATTAGGGGGCTCTGGAAACACCATATATTTT
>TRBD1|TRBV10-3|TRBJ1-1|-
CAIRYDRDTEAFF
TGTGCCATCAGATACGACAGGGACACTGAAGCTTTCTTT
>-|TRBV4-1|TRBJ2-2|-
CASNLNRVTGELFF
TGCGCCAGCAACCTAAACCGGGTCACCGGGGAGCTGTTTTTT
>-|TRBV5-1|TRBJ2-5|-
CASSSGTAGETQYF
TGCGCCAGCAGCTCCGGGACAGCGGGAGAGACCCAGTACTTC
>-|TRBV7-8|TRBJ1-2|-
CASSLYIAGVRGYTF
TGTGCCAGCAGCTTATATATCGCAGGGGTGAGAGGCTACACCTTC
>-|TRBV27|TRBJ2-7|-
CASSFMSSYEQYF
TGTGCCAGCAGTTTCATGAGCTCCTACGAGCAGTACTTC
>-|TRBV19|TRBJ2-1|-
CASSIEERNEQFF
TGTGCCAGTAGTATAGAGGAGCGCAATGAGCAGTTCTTC
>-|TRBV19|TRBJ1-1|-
CASRERTIGDTEAFF
TGTGCCAGTAGGGAGAGGACAATTGGGGACACTGAAGCTTTCTTT
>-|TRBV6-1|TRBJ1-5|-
CASSEYQVASNQPQHF
TGTGCCAGCAGTGAATATCAGGTCGCGAGCAATCAGCCCCAGCATTTT